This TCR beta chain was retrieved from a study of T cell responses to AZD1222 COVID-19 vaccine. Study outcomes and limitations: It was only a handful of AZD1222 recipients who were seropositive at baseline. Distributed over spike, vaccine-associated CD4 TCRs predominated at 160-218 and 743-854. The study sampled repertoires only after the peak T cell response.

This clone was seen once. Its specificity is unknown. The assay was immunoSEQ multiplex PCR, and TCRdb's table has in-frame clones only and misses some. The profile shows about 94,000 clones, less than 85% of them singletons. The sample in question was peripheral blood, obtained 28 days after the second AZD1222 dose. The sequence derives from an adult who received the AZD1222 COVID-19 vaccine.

The CDR3 here is CASGTGRATGELFF. The DNA of the CDR3 is TGCGCCAGCGGGACAGGGCGGGCCACCGGGGAGCTGTTTTTT. The rearrangement uses TRBV4-3 and TRBJ2-2; 9 nucleotides align to TRBD1. Germline V gene data show CDR1 as LGHNA and CDR2 as YSLEER. V gave up 8 bases and J gave up 4 bases; unmatched junction bases: 5. The CDR3 extends over 14 amino acids.